One sample yielded the 30 T cell receptor beta chains listed below, sequenced in a study of cytotoxic CD8 clonotypes in ibrutinib-treated CLL. The data were produced by immunoSEQ multiplex PCR, yet TCRdb's version contains in-frame clones alone and is incomplete. This repertoire shows more than 300,000 clones, approximately 80% found once; its top ten account for over 5.5%. The sample consisted of PBMCs, taken before ibrutinib treatment. The origin of the receptors is a human donor with chronic lymphocytic leukemia.

DNA for the CDR3: TGTGCCATCAATCCAGCTAAAGGCACAGATACGCAGTATTTT. This gives the protein CAINPAKGTDTQYF. The chain is built from TRBV10-3 and TRBJ2-3; D unresolved. CDR3 length equals 14 residues. The V gene's germline CDR1 is ENHRY and CDR2 SYGVKD. V was clipped by 7 bases and J by 1 base, with 12 bases between them.

The rearrangement uses TRBV9 and TRBJ1-2; D gene uncertain. The V end was cut by 4 bases, the J end by 0 bases, with 7 bases between. CDR1 SGDLS and CDR2 YYNGEE come from the germline V gene. The CDR3 extends over 13 amino acids. The CDR3 DNA follows: TGTGCCAGCAGCCCCATGACTAACTATGGCTACACCTTC. Translated, it gives CASSPMTNYGYTF.

The V call is TRBV7-9, the J call TRBJ2-1, with D unclear. Germline loops: CDR1 SEHNR, CDR2 FQNEAQ (reference sequence). The CDR3 is 14 amino acids. The V gene lost 5 bases and the J gene lost 2 bases, with 10 bases spanning the gap. The CDR3 DNA follows: TGTGCCAGCAGCCACGGCGGCCCCTACAATGAGCAGTTCTTC. It encodes CASSHGGPYNEQFF.

The CDR3 DNA follows: TGCGCCAGCAGCCTGACAGGAGACACCTACGAGCAGTACTTC. Translating gives CASSLTGDTYEQYF. The V call is TRBV5-1, the J call TRBJ2-7; maybe TRBD1 (6 bases). The CDR3 is 14 residues long. Germline V gene sequence: CDR1 SGHRS, CDR2 YFSETQ. V lost 4 bases and J lost 2, with 13 bases in between.

This CDR3 is CASSFDTYTEAFF. CDR3 DNA: TGTGCCAGCAGTTTCGACACCTACACTGAAGCTTTCTTT. V gene TRBV27 combines with J gene TRBJ1-1; D is undetermined. Germline CDR1 reads MNHEY; CDR2 reads SMNVEV (reference sequence). Trimming stripped 3 bases from V and 3 bases from J, with 8 bases between. The CDR3 contains 13 residues.

The J gene is TRBJ2-7, the V gene TRBV5-1; 7 nucleotides agree with TRBD1. The junction had 12 bases not matched to a gene; V was cut back by 4 bases and J by 8 bases. CDR1 and CDR2 (germline): SGHRS, YFSETQ. The CDR3 is 14 amino acids. In DNA form, the CDR3 reads TGCGCCAGCAGCCGAGCCGGGGACAGCAACCAGCAGTACTTC. Encoded protein: CASSRAGDSNQQYF. Full variable domain (missing parts from reference TRBV5-1 and TRBJ2-7): KAGVTQTPRYLIKTRGQQVTLSCSPISGHRSVSWYQQTPGQGLQFLFEYFSETQRNKGNFPGRFSGRQFSNSRSEMNVSTLELGDSALYLCASSRAGDSNQQYFGPGTRLTVT.

J is TRBJ2-7 and V is TRBV27; 9 nucleotides line up with TRBD2. The CDR3 sequence is 16 residues long. V shed 6 bases, J shed 2 bases, and the junction held 11 bases outside the gene matches. CDR1 and CDR2 (germline): MNHEY, SMNVEV (reference sequence). The CDR3 nucleotides read TGTGCCAGCAGGCCGACTAGCGGTTTGGAACCCTACGAGCAGTACTTC. Amino acid sequence: CASRPTSGLEPYEQYF.

J is TRBJ2-1 and V is TRBV5-1, with unresolved D. The CDR3 has 15 amino acids. Trimming took 0 bases from V and 0 from J, leaving 7 bases between them. Germline-derived CDR1 and CDR2 are SGHRS and YFSETQ. The CDR3 nucleotides read TGCGCCAGCAGCTTGGCGGCGGTCTCCTACAATGAGCAGTTCTTC. It translates to CASSLAAVSYNEQFF.

This chain links TRBV5-4 with TRBJ2-3; 9 bases are shared with TRBD2. CDR1 SGHNT and CDR2 YYREEE come from the germline V gene (reference sequence). The V segment lost 4 bases and the J segment 6 bases; nucleotides outside the gene matches: 9. The CDR3 has 15 residues. The CDR3 here is CASSRSGSSEDTQYF. The CDR3, as DNA: TGTGCCAGCAGCCGTAGCGGGAGCTCCGAGGATACGCAGTATTTT.

The chain uses TRBV9 and TRBJ2-1, with D possibly being TRBD1 or TRBD2 (5 bases each). Germline V gene sequence: CDR1 SGDLS, CDR2 YYNGEE. There are 17 residues in the CDR3. The V end lost 0 bases, the J end lost 7 bases, and 20 bases lay between the germline ends. The CDR3 DNA reads TGTGCCAGCAGCGTAGTTGTCGGAGCGGCCGAGGGGAATGAGCAGTTCTTC. Its protein product is CASSVVVGAAEGNEQFF. The full variable domain, its missing parts supplied by reference TRBV9 and TRBJ2-1, is DSGVTQTPKHLITATGQRVTLRCSPRSGDLSVYWYQQSLDQGLQFLIQYYNGEERAKGNILERFSAQQFPDLHSELNLSSLELGDSALYFCASSVVVGAAEGNEQFFGPGTRLTVL.

The chain is built from TRBV6-5 and TRBJ2-7, with a weak D call TRBD1 (6 bases). This CDR3 region has 16 residues. Trimming took 2 bases from V and 2 from J, leaving 16 bases between them. Germline V lookup: CDR1 MNHEY, CDR2 SVGAGI. The CDR3 is CASSYTLGQRTYEQYF. The DNA of the CDR3 is TGTGCCAGCAGTTACACCCTCGGACAGAGAACCTACGAGCAGTACTTC.

This clone was seen only once. The chain carries TRBV25-1 and TRBJ2-1; 7 bases line up with TRBD2. CDR3 size: 14 residues. Trimming took 10 bases from V and 9 from J; bases not matched to a gene: 15. Per germline, CDR1 MGHDK and CDR2 SYGVNS. The CDR3 sequence: CATAGLPLYSEQFF. CDR3 DNA sequence: TGTGCCACCGCGGGACTACCGCTTTATTCTGAGCAGTTCTTC.

The rearrangement joins TRBV6-1 to TRBJ2-7; tentatively, D is TRBD1 or TRBD2 (5 bases each). CDR1 is MNHNS, CDR2 SASEGT, per germline. V was pared by 7 bases and J by 2 bases, with 12 bases between. The CDR3 extends over 13 amino acids. The CDR3 here is CASTPRGPYEQYF. The CDR3 region has the DNA TGTGCCAGCACTCCCCGGGGACCCTACGAGCAGTACTTC.

This chain uses TRBV27 with TRBJ1-5; D unclear. This CDR3 is built from 15 residues. V dropped 1 base and J dropped 2 bases, with 9 bases sitting between them. Germline V CDR1 and CDR2: MNHEY, SMNVEV (reference sequence). The DNA of the CDR3 is TGTGCCAGCAGTTTATTCTGGGGAGGCAATCAGCCCCAGCATTTT. This translates into CASSLFWGGNQPQHF.

The V and J genes are TRBV19 and TRBJ2-7; 7 bases agree with TRBD1. The CDR3 totals 15 residues. Unmatched junction bases numbered 11, after V lost 6 bases and J lost 3 bases. In germline, CDR1 is LNHDA, CDR2 SQIVND (reference sequence). The CDR3 sequence is CASRPDRDSLYEQYF. DNA of the CDR3: TGTGCCAGTAGACCAGACAGGGACAGTCTCTACGAGCAGTACTTC.

The V call is TRBV4-1, the J call TRBJ2-1, with a possible D match to TRBD1 (5 bases). Germline assignment: CDR1 MGHRA and CDR2 YSYEKL. This CDR3 is built from 17 residues. Trimming took off 1 base at V and 0 bases at J, with 13 bases between the two ends. The CDR3 region has the DNA TGCGCCAGCAGCCAAGTGTATCCAGGGATCTCCTACAATGAGCAGTTCTTC. This sequence encodes CASSQVYPGISYNEQFF.

The J gene is TRBJ1-2, the V gene TRBV6-5, with D perhaps matching TRBD1 (6 bases). Between the trimmed V and J ends, which lost 6 bases and 7 bases, there was a span of 9 bases. The CDR3 extends over 11 amino acids. Per the germline V gene, CDR1 is MNHEY and CDR2 is SVGAGI. DNA for the CDR3: TGTGCCAGCAGATCAGGGGCTGGCTACACCTTC. Encoded protein: CASRSGAGYTF.

Turning to this clone: At one end, the junction sequence differs from germline, possibly due to a read error. This chain links TRBV30 with TRBJ2-7; 8 bases are a match to TRBD1. The CDR3 loop spans 13 amino acids. The V gene's germline CDR1 is GTSNPN and CDR2 SVGIG (reference sequence). The CDR3 sequence is CAWSGVFGQGRIF. In DNA form, the CDR3 reads TGTGCCTGGAGTGGGGTATTTGGACAGGGACGAATCTTC. The variable domain in full, completed from reference TRBV30 and TRBJ2-7, reads SQTIHQWPATLVQPVGSPLSLECTVEGTSNPNLYWYRQAAGRGLQLLFYSVGIGQISSEVPQNLSASRPQDRQFILSSKKLLLSDSGFYLCAWSGVFGQGRIFGPGTRLTVT.

The chain is built from TRBV7-3 and TRBJ2-1; D gene ambiguous. Deletions cut 2 bases from V and 1 base from J, with 12 bases between. The CDR3 has 16 residues. Germline V gene lookup returns CDR1 SGHTA and CDR2 FQGTGA. CDR3 protein: CASSLGYSSSYNEQFF. The CDR3 DNA reads TGTGCCAGCAGCTTAGGTTATAGTTCTTCCTACAATGAGCAGTTCTTC.

The sample holds one count of this clone. The rearrangement uses TRBV5-8 and TRBJ2-5; maybe TRBD1 (5 bases). This CDR3 comprises 14 residues. Trimming removed 4 bases at V and 2 bases at J, with 12 bases between. CDR1 and CDR2 from the germline V gene are SGHTS and YDEGEE. CDR3 coding DNA: TGTGCCAGCAGCCAGGGTCTCGGTCAAGAGACCCAGTACTTC. Amino acids: CASSQGLGQETQYF.

This clone was recorded once. The chain links TRBV7-8 to TRBJ2-1; 8 bases are a match to TRBD1. Germline V gene data show CDR1 as SGHVS and CDR2 as FQNEAQ. V lost 5 bases and J lost 5; bases outside the gene matches: 11. The CDR3 runs to 16 residues. The CDR3 is CASSHKRTGTNNEQFF. CDR3 coding DNA: TGTGCCAGCAGCCACAAGAGGACAGGGACCAACAATGAGCAGTTCTTC.

The CDR3 sequence is CAWSVKGSTYEQYF. In DNA, the CDR3 is TGTGCCTGGAGTGTTAAGGGATCTACCTACGAGCAGTACTTC. The chain links TRBV30 to TRBJ2-7; D is uncertain. CDR3 length equals 14 residues. The germline V and J ends were trimmed by 0 bases and 2 bases, with 11 bases remaining between them. Per the germline V gene, CDR1 is GTSNPN and CDR2 is SVGIG (reference sequence).

The chain links TRBV4-3 to TRBJ2-7; D uncertain. The CDR3 runs 14 residues. Trimming pared 0 bases from V and 7 bases from J, leaving 13 bases between. Germline values: CDR1 LGHNA, CDR2 YSLEER. The CDR3, as DNA: TGCGCCAGCAGCCAAGAAAGAGGACGGTCGGAGCAGTACTTC. The encoded protein is CASSQERGRSEQYF.

This clone was picked up a small number of times. The rearrangement joins TRBV9 to TRBJ2-2; no clear D gene. Trimming removed 6 bases at V and 3 bases at J, with 12 bases between. Germline V CDR1 and CDR2: SGDLS, YYNGEE. This CDR3 comprises 14 residues. This chain's CDR3 is CASTRIPDTGELFF. CDR3 in DNA: TGTGCCAGCACTCGAATCCCGGACACCGGGGAGCTGTTTTTT.

This chain uses TRBV18 with TRBJ2-7; D could derive from TRBD1 or TRBD2 (5 bases each). Germline CDR1 KGHSH, CDR2 LQKENI. V lost 3 bases to trimming and J lost 5 bases, with 11 bases between them. This CDR3 has 13 amino acids. CDR3 coding DNA: TGTGCCAGCTCACCGGGACCCTGGGACGAGCAGTACTTC. Amino acids: CASSPGPWDEQYF.

The CDR3 sequence is CASSKPGQGAMGAFF. The CDR3 DNA sequence: TGTGCCAGCAGCAAGCCGGGACAGGGGGCGATGGGGGCTTTCTTT. The chain recombines TRBV21-1 with TRBJ1-1; the table names TRBD1, a call not compared with the DNA. TRBV21-1 is termed a pseudogene. CDR3 length: 15 residues.

V and J are TRBV5-1 and TRBJ2-1; D uncertain. The CDR3 sequence is 12 residues long. Germline-derived CDR1 and CDR2 are SGHRS and YFSETQ. The ends were cut back, 3 bases at V and 6 bases at J, with 7 bases in the middle. DNA of the CDR3: TGCGCCAGCAGCTACTTAGGCAATGAGCAGTTCTTC. Its translation: CASSYLGNEQFF.

The V call is TRBV5-1, the J call TRBJ1-2; tentative D call: TRBD1 (5 bases). CDR3 length: 15 amino acids. CDR1 is SGHRS and CDR2 is YFSETQ in the germline V gene. Trimming took off 0 bases at V and 4 bases at J, with 13 bases between the two ends. The CDR3 bases are TGCGCCAGCAGCTTGGGACAGCAATACAGCTATGGCTACACCTTC. Protein product: CASSLGQQYSYGYTF.

The chain joins TRBV15 to TRBJ2-7; TRBD1 matches at 7 bases. Per the germline V gene, CDR1 is LNHNV and CDR2 is YYDKDF (reference sequence). With V trimmed by 5 bases and J by 4 bases, 17 bases remained unmatched. This CDR3 contains 17 residues. For the CDR3, the DNA is TGTGCCACCAGCCCCGGTCCAAAGGGGGCAACTCCTTACGAGCAGTACTTC. This gives the protein CATSPGPKGATPYEQYF.

In the case of this clone: Compared with germline, one end of the junction differs, possibly owing to a read error. The CDR3 DNA reads as TGTGCTAGCAGCCCCGGGACCCCAGATACGCAGTATTTT. Its protein is CASSPGTPDTQYF. This rearrangement joins TRBV7-7 to TRBJ2-3; D might be TRBD1 or TRBD2, each matching 5 bases. CDR3 length: 13 amino acids. CDR1 is SSHAT and CDR2 is FNYEAQ in the germline V gene (reference sequence).